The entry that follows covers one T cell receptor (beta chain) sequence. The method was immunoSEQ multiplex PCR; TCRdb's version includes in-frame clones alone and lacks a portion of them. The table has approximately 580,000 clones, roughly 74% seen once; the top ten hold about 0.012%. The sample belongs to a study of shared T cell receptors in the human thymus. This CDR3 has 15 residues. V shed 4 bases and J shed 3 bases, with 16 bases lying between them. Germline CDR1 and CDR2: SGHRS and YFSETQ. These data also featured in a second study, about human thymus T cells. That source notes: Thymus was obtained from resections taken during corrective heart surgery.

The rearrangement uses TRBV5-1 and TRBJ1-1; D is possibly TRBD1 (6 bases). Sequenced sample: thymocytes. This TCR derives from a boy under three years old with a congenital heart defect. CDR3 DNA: TGCGCCAGCAGCCTTCGGACAGTTTCGGACACTGAAGCTTTCTTT. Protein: CASSLRTVSDTEAFF.